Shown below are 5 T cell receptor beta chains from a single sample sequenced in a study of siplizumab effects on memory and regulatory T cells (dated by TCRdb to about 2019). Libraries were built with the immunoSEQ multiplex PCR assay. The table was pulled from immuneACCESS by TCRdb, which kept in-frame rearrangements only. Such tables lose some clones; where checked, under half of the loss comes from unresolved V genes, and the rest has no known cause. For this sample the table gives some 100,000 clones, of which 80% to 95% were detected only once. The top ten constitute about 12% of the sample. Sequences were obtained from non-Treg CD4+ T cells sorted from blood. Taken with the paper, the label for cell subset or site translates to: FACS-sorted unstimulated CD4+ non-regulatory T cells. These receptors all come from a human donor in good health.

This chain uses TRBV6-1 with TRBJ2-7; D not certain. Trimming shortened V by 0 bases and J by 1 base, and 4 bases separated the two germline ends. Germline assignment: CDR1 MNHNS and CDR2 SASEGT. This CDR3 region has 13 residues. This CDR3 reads CASSEARSYEQYF. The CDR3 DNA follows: TGTGCCAGCAGTGAAGCGAGGTCCTACGAGCAGTACTTC.

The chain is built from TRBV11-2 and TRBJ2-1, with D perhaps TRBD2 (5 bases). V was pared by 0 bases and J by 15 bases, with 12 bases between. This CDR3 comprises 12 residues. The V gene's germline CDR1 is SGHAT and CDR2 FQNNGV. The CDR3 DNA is TGTGCCAGCAGCTTAGAAGCGCGGGCGGGGTTCTTC. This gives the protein CASSLEARAGFF.

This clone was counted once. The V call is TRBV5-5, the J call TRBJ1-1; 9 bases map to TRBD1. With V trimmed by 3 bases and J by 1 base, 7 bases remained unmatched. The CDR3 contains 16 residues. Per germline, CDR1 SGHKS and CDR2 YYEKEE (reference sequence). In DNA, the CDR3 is TGTGCCAGCAGCTCAAGGACAGGGGAGGGGAACACTGAAGCTTTCTTT. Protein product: CASSSRTGEGNTEAFF.

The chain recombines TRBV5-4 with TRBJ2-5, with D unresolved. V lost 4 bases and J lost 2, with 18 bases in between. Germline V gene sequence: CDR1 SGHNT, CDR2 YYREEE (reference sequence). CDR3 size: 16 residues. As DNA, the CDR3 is TGTGCCAGCAGCCCCAACCCCCGGACGTTACAAGAGACCCAGTACTTC. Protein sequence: CASSPNPRTLQETQYF.

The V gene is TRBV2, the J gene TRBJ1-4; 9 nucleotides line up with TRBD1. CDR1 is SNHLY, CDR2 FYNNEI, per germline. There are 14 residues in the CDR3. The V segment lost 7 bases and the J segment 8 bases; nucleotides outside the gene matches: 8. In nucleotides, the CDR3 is TGTGCCAGCACCCTGGGACAGGGTGGGGAAAAACTGTTTTTT. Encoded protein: CASTLGQGGEKLFF.